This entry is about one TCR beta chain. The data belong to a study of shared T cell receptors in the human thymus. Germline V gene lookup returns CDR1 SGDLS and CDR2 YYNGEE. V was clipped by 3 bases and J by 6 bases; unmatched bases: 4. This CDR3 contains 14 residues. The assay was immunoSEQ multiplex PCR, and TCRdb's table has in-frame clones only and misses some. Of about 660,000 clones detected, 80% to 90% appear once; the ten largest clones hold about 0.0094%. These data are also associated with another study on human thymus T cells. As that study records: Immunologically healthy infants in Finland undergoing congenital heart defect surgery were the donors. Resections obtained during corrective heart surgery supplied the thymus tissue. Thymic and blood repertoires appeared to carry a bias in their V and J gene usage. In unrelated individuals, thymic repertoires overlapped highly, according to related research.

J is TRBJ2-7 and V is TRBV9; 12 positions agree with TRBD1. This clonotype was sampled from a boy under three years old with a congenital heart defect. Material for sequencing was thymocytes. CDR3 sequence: CASSAGQGAIEQYF. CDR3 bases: TGTGCCAGCAGCGCGGGACAGGGGGCCATCGAGCAGTACTTC.